The entry that follows covers one T cell receptor beta chain sequence. This sample stems from a study of blood T cell repertoires in COVID-19. The table came from immunoSEQ multiplex PCR; TCRdb's copy has only in-frame clones and leaves some out. The profile shows 45,000 to 55,000 clones, 84% of them singletons. V lost 5 bases, J lost 9 bases, and 7 bases stayed unmatched. The CDR3 consists of 14 residues. Germline lookup yields CDR1 LNHDA and CDR2 SQIVND (reference sequence). The receptor's source is a man in his forties or fifties with active COVID-19. Sequenced input: peripheral blood. The chain has TRBV19 and TRBJ2-1; 10 bases fit TRBD1. For the CDR3, the DNA is TGTGCCAGTAGTTCGACAGGGGGCCGCGGTGAGCAGTTCTTC. Translation: CASSSTGGRGEQFF.